This entry lists 6 T cell receptor beta chains sequenced from one sample in a study of cytomegalovirus exposure and HLA in healthy donors. Researchers ran the PCR with 60 Vbeta and 13 Jbeta primers. TCRdb's copy holds only in-frame clones and misses some; the assay was immunoSEQ multiplex PCR. Of 80,000 to 100,000 clones in the sample, approximately 80% were seen once. The material sequenced was PBMCs. Source of these receptors: a man in his forties or fifties in good health and CMV-seronegative.

This chain joins TRBV4-1 and TRBJ1-5; 12 nucleotides line up with TRBD1. V shed 5 bases and J 6 bases; nucleotides not matched to a gene: 8. The CDR3 runs to 16 residues. Germline V lookup: CDR1 MGHRA, CDR2 YSYEKL. The CDR3 reads CASSGPGQGAGQPQHF. In nucleotides, the CDR3 is TGCGCCAGCAGCGGACCGGGACAGGGGGCTGGTCAGCCCCAGCATTTT.

This chain links TRBV18 with TRBJ2-7; 8 bases line up with TRBD1. Trimming cost V 3 bases and J 5 bases; bases outside gene matches: 6. The CDR3 consists of 14 residues. Germline V gene sequence: CDR1 KGHSH, CDR2 LQKENI. CDR3 loop: CASSPGTGDDEQYF. The CDR3 DNA reads as TGTGCCAGCTCACCTGGGACAGGAGACGACGAGCAGTACTTC. The full variable domain, rest sourced from reference TRBV18 and TRBJ2-7, is NAGVMQNPRHLVRRRGQEARLRCSPMKGHSHVYWYRQLPEEGLKFMVYLQKENIIDESGMPKERFSAEFPKEGPSILRIQQVVRGDSAAYFCASSPGTGDDEQYFGPGTRLTVT.

For this clone: Other nucleotide sequences in the sample specify the same CDR3. V usage is TRBV5-1 and J usage is TRBJ2-1; 8 bases match TRBD1. Germline CDR1 is SGHRS and CDR2 is YFSETQ. This CDR3 region has 14 residues. V was clipped by 0 bases and J by 5 bases; unmatched bases: 1. In nucleotides, the CDR3 is TGCGCCAGCAGCTTGGGGACAGGGAACAATGAGCAGTTCTTC. This gives the protein CASSLGTGNNEQFF.

The CDR3 spells CASSSITEAFF. The CDR3 bases are TGTGCCAGCAGTTCAATTACTGAAGCTTTCTTT. The genes are TRBV28 and TRBJ1-1; D ambiguous. V lost 4 bases and J lost 5, with 5 bases in between. Germline CDR1 and CDR2: MDHEN and SYDVKM. The CDR3 runs 11 residues. Full variable domain (rest looked up from reference TRBV28 and TRBJ1-1): DVKVTQSSRYLVKRTGEKVFLECVQDMDHENMFWYRQDPGLGLRLIYFSYDVKMKEKGDIPEGYSVSREKKERFSLILESASTNQTSMYLCASSSITEAFFGQGTRLTVV.

The chain employs TRBV7-9 and TRBJ1-2; D unresolved. The CDR3 consists of 14 residues. Trimming pared 5 bases from V and 2 bases from J, leaving 12 bases between. CDR1 is SEHNR and CDR2 is FQNEAQ in the germline V gene (reference sequence). CDR3 in amino acids: CASSRVSGNYGYTF. Written as DNA, the CDR3 is TGTGCCAGCAGCCGAGTGAGCGGGAACTATGGCTACACCTTC.

This clone was seen a single time. J is TRBJ2-2 and V is TRBV18; D unresolved. Trimming took 2 bases from V and 4 from J, leaving 8 bases between them. The CDR3 has 14 residues. From germline, CDR1 is KGHSH and CDR2 LQKENI. The CDR3: CASSPEQSTGELFF. The DNA of the CDR3 is TGTGCCAGCTCACCAGAACAGTCCACCGGGGAGCTGTTTTTT.